Shown below are 19 T cell receptor beta chains from a single sample sequenced in a study of CD8 T cells in ankylosing spondylitis. TCRdb re-analysed the 5' RACE reads in MiXCR, keeping a single row per CDR3 protein. The data contain about 96,000 distinct CDR3 sequences, around 27% of them singletons. The material sequenced was blood, either unsorted or a sorted T cell fraction (not recorded which). These receptors were taken from a male donor with ankylosing spondylitis or in good health (not recorded which).

A few counts support this clonotype. The chain employs TRBV20-1 and TRBJ2-4, with 10 bases fitting TRBD2. V shed 6 bases and J 7 bases; nucleotides not matched to a gene: 9. There are 14 residues in the CDR3. Germline V CDR1 and CDR2: DFQATT, SNEGSKA (reference sequence). For the CDR3, the DNA is TGCAGTGCCAATCTAGCGGGGGAGTGGAACATTCAGTACTTC. Translating it yields CSANLAGEWNIQYF.

This chain links TRBV5-6 with TRBJ2-3; weak D call: TRBD1 (6 bases). The CDR3 has 16 residues. The germline gives CDR1 SGHDT, CDR2 YYEEEE. Trimming stripped 4 bases from V and 2 bases from J, with 17 bases between. The CDR3 nucleotides read TGTGCCAGCAGCCGACGGGACACGTGGCCCACAGATACGCAGTATTTT. This translates into CASSRRDTWPTDTQYF. The complete variable domain, with remaining parts taken from reference TRBV5-6 and TRBJ2-3, reads DAGVTQSPTHLIKTRGQQVTLRCSPKSGHDTVSWYQQALGQGPQFIFQYYEEEERQRGNFPDRFSGHQFPNYSSELNVNALLLGDSALYLCASSRRDTWPTDTQYFGPGTRLTVL.

The chain joins TRBV18 to TRBJ2-7, with 8 bases lining up with TRBD2. This CDR3 is 17 amino acids long. The J segment lost 5 bases and the V segment lost 8 bases, leaving 20 bases of the junction unmatched. Germline lookup yields CDR1 KGHSH and CDR2 LQKENI. CDR3 nucleotide sequence: TGTGCCAGCCGGCAGAATTCGGGAGGACTAGCAGTAAACGAGCAGTACTTC. Its protein is CASRQNSGGLAVNEQYF.

This chain joins TRBV20-1 and TRBJ2-1; D ambiguous. The CDR3 loop spans 12 amino acids. Trimming removed 3 bases at V and 4 bases at J, with 7 bases between. Germline assignment: CDR1 DFQATT and CDR2 SNEGSKA (reference sequence). The CDR3 loop is CSARSRYNEQFF. DNA for the CDR3: TGCAGTGCTAGGTCCCGATACAATGAGCAGTTCTTC.

The chain carries TRBV6-1 and TRBJ2-7; 11 bases line up with TRBD2. In germline, CDR1 is MNHNS, CDR2 SASEGT. The CDR3 runs 13 residues. J lost 5 bases, V lost 6 bases, and 3 bases had no gene match. DNA for the CDR3: TGTGCCAGCAGACAACTAGCGGGGGACGAGCAGTACTTC. Protein product: CASRQLAGDEQYF.

The table lists this clonotype with a count of one. This chain connects TRBV3-1 to TRBJ1-1, with unresolved D. Trimming stripped 0 bases from V and 8 bases from J, with 16 bases between. This CDR3 has 15 residues. CDR1 and CDR2 from the germline V gene are LGHDT and YNNKEL (reference sequence). This CDR3 reads CASSQEVWPPSEAFF. CDR3 coding DNA: TGTGCCAGCAGCCAAGAGGTTTGGCCGCCATCGGAAGCTTTCTTT.

The rearrangement links TRBV18 to TRBJ1-5; 7 nucleotides align to TRBD1. The V gene's germline CDR1 is KGHSH and CDR2 LQKENI. The CDR3 spans 13 residues. Trimming cost V 4 bases and J 5 bases; bases outside gene matches: 2. The DNA of the CDR3 is TGTGCCAGCTCACGGGACAGTTATCAGCCCCAGCATTTT. Residues: CASSRDSYQPQHF.

This chain joins TRBV4-1 and TRBJ1-6; D remains ambiguous. Germline loops: CDR1 MGHRA, CDR2 YSYEKL. With 1 base removed from V and 10 bases from J, the gap between germline ends came to 11 bases. This CDR3 is built from 14 residues. The CDR3: CASSQVSGNSPLHF. The CDR3 DNA reads as TGCGCCAGCAGCCAAGTCTCAGGCAACTCACCCCTCCACTTT.

The chain links TRBV14 to TRBJ1-1; D call uncertain. The CDR3 loop spans 14 amino acids. Per germline, CDR1 SGHDN and CDR2 FVKESK. V was shortened by 3 bases and J by 1 base, with 9 bases between the two germline ends. The CDR3 region has the DNA TGTGCCAGCAGCCAGGCCTCCCAGAACACTGAAGCTTTCTTT. Translated: CASSQASQNTEAFF.

The gene calls are TRBV9 and TRBJ2-2; D ambiguous. This CDR3 region has 12 residues. The V gene lost 3 bases and the J gene lost 6 bases, with 6 bases spanning the gap. In germline, CDR1 is SGDLS, CDR2 YYNGEE. The CDR3 sequence: CASSEWAGELFF. The CDR3, as DNA: TGTGCCAGCAGCGAGTGGGCCGGGGAGCTGTTTTTT.

The V gene is TRBV15, the J gene TRBJ2-7; TRBD2 aligns across 11 bases. Losses at the gene ends were 0 bases for V and 3 bases for J; bases not matched to a gene: 4. Germline V CDR1 and CDR2: LNHNV, YYDKDF (reference sequence). The CDR3 totals 16 residues. The CDR3 is CATSRDRTSGGYEQYF. The CDR3 DNA reads TGTGCCACCAGCAGAGATAGAACTAGCGGGGGCTACGAGCAGTACTTC.

A remark on this clonotype: Possible read error: a much larger clone is one base away. The rearrangement joins TRBV27 to TRBJ1-5; TRBD1 might be the D (6 bases). There are 14 residues in the CDR3. Germline values: CDR1 MNHEY, CDR2 SMNVEV (reference sequence). V was clipped by 5 bases and J by 9 bases, with 17 bases between them. CDR3 in amino acids: CASSGGSKDPPQHF. The CDR3 nucleotides are TGTGCCAGCAGTGGGGGCAGCAAAGATCCGCCCCAGCATTTT.

This clonotype was observed a handful of times. The V gene is TRBV5-5, the J gene TRBJ2-3; D possibly matches TRBD1 or TRBD2 (5 bases each). The CDR3 contains 13 residues. The V gene's germline CDR1 is SGHKS and CDR2 YYEKEE (reference sequence). V shed 6 bases and J shed 6 bases, with 14 bases lying between them. The CDR3 region is CASNRDQTDTQYF. For the CDR3, the DNA is TGTGCCAGCAACCGGGACCAAACGGATACGCAGTATTTT. Combining the CDR3 with reference TRBV5-5 and TRBJ2-3 gives the whole variable domain DAGVTQSPTHLIKTRGQQVTLRCSPISGHKSVSWYQQVLGQGPQFIFQYYEKEERGRGNFPDRFSARQFPNYSSELNVNALLLGDSALYLCASNRDQTDTQYFGPGTRLTVL.

The chain carries TRBV5-1 and TRBJ2-7; 9 bases align to TRBD2. V dropped 7 bases and J dropped 3; count of bases not matched to a gene: 11. CDR1 is SGHRS, CDR2 YFSETQ, per germline. The CDR3 is made up of 15 amino acids. Here the CDR3 reads CASGETSGNYYEQYF. The CDR3 DNA sequence: TGCGCCAGCGGCGAGACTAGCGGAAACTACTACGAGCAGTACTTC.

The chain employs TRBV4-2 and TRBJ2-3; 8 nucleotides match TRBD1. The CDR3 length is 14 residues. V shed 1 base, J shed 4 bases, and the junction held 1 base outside the gene matches. The V gene's germline CDR1 is LGHNA and CDR2 YNFKEQ. The CDR3 protein is CASSQGQGSDTQYF. The DNA for the CDR3 is TGTGCCAGCAGCCAAGGACAGGGGTCAGATACGCAGTATTTT.

This clonotype showed up many times. The gene calls are TRBV20-1 and TRBJ2-7, with TRBD2 identical over 13 bases. The CDR3 totals 18 residues. V was pared by 1 base and J by 7 bases, with 16 bases of the junction left unmatched. Per germline, CDR1 DFQATT and CDR2 SNEGSKA (reference sequence). CDR3 loop: CSARVPGLAGPQAWEQYF. The CDR3 DNA sequence: TGCAGTGCTAGAGTTCCGGGACTAGCGGGACCGCAGGCTTGGGAGCAGTACTTC.

The chain has TRBV6-6 and TRBJ2-4, with D hard to call. This CDR3 has 11 residues. Germline CDR1 MNHNY, CDR2 SVGAGI (reference sequence). With 11 bases removed from V and 9 bases from J, the gap between germline ends came to 14 bases. DNA of the CDR3: TGTGCCTCGGCCCAAGAGATCATTCAGTACTTC. Protein: CASAQEIIQYF.

This chain connects TRBV27 to TRBJ2-1; 9 nucleotides line up with TRBD1. This CDR3 has 14 amino acids. V was clipped by 6 bases and J by 10 bases; unmatched bases: 10. In germline, CDR1 is MNHEY, CDR2 SMNVEV (reference sequence). This CDR3 is CASSRDRVKPEQFF. CDR3 nucleotides: TGTGCCAGCAGCCGGGACAGGGTCAAACCGGAGCAGTTCTTC.

A remark on this clonotype: The junction shows a germline mismatch at one end, possibly a read error. The chain carries TRBV20-1 and TRBJ2-7, with 7 bases identical to TRBD1. Germline V lookup: CDR1 DFQATT, CDR2 SNEGSKA (reference sequence). The CDR3 contains 16 residues. CDR3 bases: TGCAGTGCGGTCGGGACAGACAATCTCAACTCCTACGAGCGGTACTTC. It codes for CSAVGTDNLNSYERYF.